The present TCR beta chain was sequenced within a study of CXCR3-negative and CXCR3-positive naive CD8 T cells. Study-level findings and limits: CXCR3-positive naive cells carried more hydrophobic TRB CDR3s than CXCR3-negative ones. The study found comparably high diversity in both naive subsets and much lower diversity in memory CD8+ cells.

All TRB cDNA libraries came from 5' RACE performed with UMI labels. TCRdb re-called the 5' RACE reads and gives one entry per CDR3 protein, without DNA. The sample includes some 130,000 distinct CDR3 sequences. Remarks on this clonotype: The antigen is unknown.

CDR1 and CDR2 (germline): MDHEN, SYDVKM. This CDR3 has 17 residues. This chain links TRBV28 with TRBJ2-1. The source material was naive CXCR3- CD8+ T cells from blood. The subset is: CD45RO-CCR7+CD27+CD95- naive CD8+ T cells lacking CXCR3 (TNR3-). The sequence derives from a human donor in good health. Some clones in this sample may be carry-over from other donors' samples. CDR3 region: CASSFLSSGGSYNEQFF.